The rows below give T cell receptor beta chains drawn from one sample of a study of cytomegalovirus exposure and HLA in healthy donors. The method was immunoSEQ multiplex PCR; TCRdb's version includes in-frame clones alone and lacks a portion of them. The repertoire holds about 170,000 clones, roughly 86% seen once, with under 13% in the top ten. Source material: PBMCs. These receptors were collected from a woman between 18 and 29 years old in good health and CMV-seropositive. The CDR3 runs from the conserved cysteine through the conserved F or W. The D gene is left open where the match is weak. Clone sizes are given selectively: once, few, many, or a class where the clone is expanded.

V	D	size	J	CDR3	DNA
TRBV4-3	-	-	TRBJ2-7	CASSQDQGVGEQYF	TGCGCCAGCAGCCAAGATCAAGGGGTAGGAGAGCAGTACTTC
TRBV7-3	-	-	TRBJ1-1	CASSLERDTEAFF	TGTGCCAGCAGCTTAGAGCGGGACACTGAAGCTTTCTTT
TRBV27	-	-	TRBJ1-3	CASSLEGSSGNTIYF	TGTGCCAGCAGTTTAGAGGGAAGCTCTGGAAACACCATATATTTT
TRBV7-9	-	few	TRBJ1-1	CASSPDPGTEAFF	TGTGCCAGCAGCCCTGATCCGGGCACTGAAGCTTTCTTT
TRBV14	-	-	TRBJ1-1	CASSQGNRWNTEAFF	TGTGCCAGCAGCCAAGGAAACAGGTGGAACACTGAAGCTTTCTTT
TRBV7-2	-	-	TRBJ2-5	CASSFLRQETQYF	TGTGCCAGCAGCTTCCTGAGACAAGAGACCCAGTACTTC
TRBV5-5	-	-	TRBJ1-1	CASSLATETEAFF	TGTGCCAGCAGCTTGGCAACAGAAACTGAAGCTTTCTTT
TRBV7-9	-	-	TRBJ2-2	CASSFEVWGLRTGELFF	TGTGCCAGCAGCTTCGAGGTCTGGGGGCTTAGAACCGGGGAGCTGTTTTTT
TRBV5-1	TRBD2	-	TRBJ2-5	CASSRTSGSFQETQYF	TGCGCCAGCAGCCGTACTAGCGGGAGTTTCCAAGAGACCCAGTACTTC
TRBV12-5	-	-	TRBJ1-2	CASGRQSLGYGYTF	TGTGCTAGTGGGAGACAGTCGCTCGGGTATGGCTACACCTTC
TRBV30	-	-	TRBJ1-5	CAWGLGAGRQVQPQHF	TGTGCCTGGGGCCTAGGGGCAGGGCGGCAGGTTCAGCCCCAGCATTTT
TRBV18	TRBD2	-	TRBJ2-4	CASSLPGGDIQYF	TGTGCCAGCTCACTTCCGGGAGGAGACATTCAGTACTTC
TRBV5-1	TRBD1	-	TRBJ2-7	CASSFRDRGSEQYF	TGCGCCAGCAGCTTCCGGGACAGGGGGAGCGAGCAGTACTTC
TRBV7-2	TRBD2	-	TRBJ2-7	CASSTKRRLAGAEQYF	TGTGCCAGCAGCACCAAAAGGCGGCTAGCGGGAGCCGAGCAGTACTTC
TRBV5-1	-	few	TRBJ1-1	CASSLQGSTEAFF	TGCGCCAGCAGCTTGCAGGGATCGACTGAAGCTTTCTTT
TRBV18	TRBD2	-	TRBJ2-1	CASSPGRGGRSNEQFF	TGTGCCAGCTCACCAGGGCGGGGGGGCCGTTCCAATGAGCAGTTCTTC
TRBV6-1	-	-	TRBJ1-4	CASSKPQGNEKLFF	TGTGCCAGCAGCAAGCCCCAGGGGAATGAAAAACTGTTTTTT
TRBV2	-	-	TRBJ1-1	CASKLIGTKNTEAFF	TGTGCCAGCAAGTTGATAGGGACAAAGAACACTGAAGCTTTCTTT
TRBV29-1	TRBD1	-	TRBJ2-1	CSAGGGQGTYNEQFF	TGCAGCGCTGGGGGGGGACAGGGGACCTACAATGAGCAGTTCTTC
TRBV6-5	TRBD2	-	TRBJ2-2	CASSRAGAGGGELFF	TGTGCCAGCAGCCGAGCGGGAGCGGGAGGCGGGGAGCTGTTTTTT